The rows below give T cell receptor beta chains drawn from one sample of a study of T cells in Graves' hyperthyroidism and ophthalmopathy. Via MiXCR, TCRdb re-called the multiplex PCR reads, giving one row per CDR3 protein. The sample includes 370,000 or so distinct CDR3 sequences, roughly 14% of them seen just once. The sample comprised blood. The receptors were sampled from a man aged 30 to 39 with Graves' hyperthyroidism that later progressed to Graves' ophthalmopathy. CDR3s include the opening cysteine and the closing phenylalanine or tryptophan. D genes are given only for firm matches.

j_gene: TRBJ2-1; v_gene: TRBV6-1; d_gene: -; CDR3aa: CASMGGYNEQFF
j_gene: TRBJ1-1; v_gene: TRBV20-1; d_gene: -; CDR3aa: CSATRGSTEAFF
j_gene: TRBJ1-2; v_gene: TRBV27; d_gene: TRBD1; CDR3aa: CASSFRTGGAGGYTF
j_gene: TRBJ2-5; v_gene: TRBV10-1; d_gene: -; CDR3aa: CASSESAVKETQYF
j_gene: TRBJ1-2; v_gene: TRBV10-3; d_gene: -; CDR3aa: CAITESVGTANYGYTF
j_gene: TRBJ2-7; v_gene: TRBV5-1; d_gene: -; CDR3aa: CASSLTGASYEQYF
j_gene: TRBJ1-1; v_gene: TRBV19; d_gene: -; CDR3aa: CASSIPRATYRNTEAFF
j_gene: TRBJ1-1; v_gene: TRBV6-1; d_gene: TRBD1; CDR3aa: CASRRGQGAGDTEAFF
j_gene: TRBJ2-5; v_gene: TRBV2; d_gene: -; CDR3aa: CASSNITGGGHQETQYF
j_gene: TRBJ1-5; v_gene: TRBV12-3/TRBV12-4; d_gene: -; CDR3aa: CASSTRERQPQHF
j_gene: TRBJ1-1; v_gene: TRBV15; d_gene: -; CDR3aa: CATSRDLGDSAEAFF
j_gene: TRBJ1-2; v_gene: TRBV12-3/TRBV12-4; d_gene: -; CDR3aa: CASSLTAIDYNYGYTF
j_gene: TRBJ2-5; v_gene: TRBV4-1; d_gene: -; CDR3aa: CASSQVQGGQYF
j_gene: TRBJ2-3; v_gene: TRBV9; d_gene: -; CDR3aa: CASSPGPGEDTQYF
j_gene: TRBJ2-4; v_gene: TRBV2; d_gene: -; CDR3aa: CASRDRLNIQYF
j_gene: TRBJ2-1; v_gene: TRBV7-2; d_gene: TRBD2; CDR3aa: CASSLVAGGPDSYNEQFF
j_gene: TRBJ1-2; v_gene: TRBV5-6; d_gene: -; CDR3aa: CASTTSAYGYTF
j_gene: TRBJ2-3; v_gene: TRBV11-2; d_gene: -; CDR3aa: CASSLDMGDTQYF
j_gene: TRBJ2-3; v_gene: TRBV6-1; d_gene: -; CDR3aa: CASSEALHPLGLGDTQYF
j_gene: TRBJ2-7; v_gene: TRBV5-1; d_gene: -; CDR3aa: CASSFGGPYEQYF
j_gene: TRBJ2-1; v_gene: TRBV19; d_gene: -; CDR3aa: CAVTLGVVQFF
j_gene: TRBJ2-5; v_gene: TRBV7-8; d_gene: -; CDR3aa: CASSLAPPARETQYF
j_gene: TRBJ2-6; v_gene: TRBV11-2; d_gene: -; CDR3aa: CASSHPLGLNSGANVLTF
j_gene: TRBJ1-6; v_gene: TRBV3-1; d_gene: -; CDR3aa: CASSETVKVSPLHF
j_gene: TRBJ2-1; v_gene: TRBV3-1; d_gene: -; CDR3aa: CASSQEGGFSNTYNEQFF
j_gene: TRBJ2-5; v_gene: TRBV7-2; d_gene: -; CDR3aa: CASSFGRVYQETQYF
j_gene: TRBJ1-2; v_gene: TRBV12-3/TRBV12-4; d_gene: -; CDR3aa: CASSPGWGDRGYTF
j_gene: TRBJ1-2; v_gene: TRBV6-5; d_gene: -; CDR3aa: CASSYSAGANNYGYTF
j_gene: TRBJ2-5; v_gene: TRBV7-6; d_gene: TRBD2; CDR3aa: CASSSLELAGAKQETQYF
j_gene: TRBJ1-2; v_gene: TRBV7-9; d_gene: TRBD1; CDR3aa: CASSLAGQETDYTF
j_gene: TRBJ2-2; v_gene: TRBV12-3/TRBV12-4; d_gene: -; CDR3aa: CASRTTAGELFF
j_gene: TRBJ2-7; v_gene: TRBV11-2; d_gene: -; CDR3aa: CASSLVGREYEQYF
j_gene: TRBJ2-7; v_gene: TRBV13; d_gene: -; CDR3aa: CASSLGKDTSYEQYF
j_gene: TRBJ2-3; v_gene: TRBV7-9; d_gene: -; CDR3aa: CAGGTHQTDTQYF
j_gene: TRBJ1-1; v_gene: TRBV12-3/TRBV12-4; d_gene: -; CDR3aa: CASSFTAGLMNTEAFF
j_gene: TRBJ1-6; v_gene: TRBV30; d_gene: TRBD1; CDR3aa: CAWGQDNSPLHF
j_gene: TRBJ1-2; v_gene: TRBV27; d_gene: -; CDR3aa: CASSPLGRNYGYTF
j_gene: TRBJ2-1; v_gene: TRBV30; d_gene: -; CDR3aa: CAWSVWSRPEDEQFF
j_gene: TRBJ2-1; v_gene: TRBV4-1; d_gene: -; CDR3aa: CASSGTGRAYEQFF
j_gene: TRBJ1-2; v_gene: TRBV29-1; d_gene: -; CDR3aa: CSVVGGNLDYTF
j_gene: TRBJ1-2; v_gene: TRBV6-1; d_gene: TRBD1; CDR3aa: CASSDGTGLLYGYTF
j_gene: TRBJ2-2; v_gene: TRBV20-1; d_gene: TRBD2; CDR3aa: CSAPGRAGLANTGELFF
j_gene: TRBJ1-2; v_gene: TRBV20-1; d_gene: -; CDR3aa: CSARDGFGYTF
j_gene: TRBJ2-2; v_gene: TRBV11-2; d_gene: -; CDR3aa: CATITGNKNTGELFF
j_gene: TRBJ1-2; v_gene: TRBV7-9; d_gene: -; CDR3aa: CASSLERGGYGYTF
j_gene: TRBJ2-1; v_gene: TRBV11-3; d_gene: -; CDR3aa: CASSLDGWTSYNEQFF
j_gene: TRBJ1-6; v_gene: TRBV12-3/TRBV12-4; d_gene: -; CDR3aa: CASSYGTNSPLHF
j_gene: TRBJ1-3; v_gene: TRBV2; d_gene: TRBD1; CDR3aa: CASRPGQGIQSGNTIYF
j_gene: TRBJ2-1; v_gene: TRBV29-1; d_gene: -; CDR3aa: CSVVGVSYNEQFF